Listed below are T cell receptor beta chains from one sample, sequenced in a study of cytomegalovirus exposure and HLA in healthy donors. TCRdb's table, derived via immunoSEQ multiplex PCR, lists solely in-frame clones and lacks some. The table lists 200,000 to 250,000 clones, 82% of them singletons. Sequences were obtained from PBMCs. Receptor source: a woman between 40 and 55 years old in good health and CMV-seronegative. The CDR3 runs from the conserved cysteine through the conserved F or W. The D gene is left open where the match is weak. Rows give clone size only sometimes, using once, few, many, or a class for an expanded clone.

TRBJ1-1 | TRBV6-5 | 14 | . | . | CASSEGTPNTEAFF | TGTGCCAGCAGCGAGGGGACTCCGAACACTGAAGCTTTCTTT
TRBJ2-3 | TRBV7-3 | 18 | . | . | CASSLKAPGSADRDTQYF | TGTGCCAGCAGCTTAAAAGCCCCCGGAAGCGCGGATAGAGATACGCAGTATTTT
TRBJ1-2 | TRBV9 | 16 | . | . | CASSLWTATRGGGYTF | TGTGCCAGCAGCTTGTGGACCGCCACCCGGGGAGGAGGCTACACCTTC
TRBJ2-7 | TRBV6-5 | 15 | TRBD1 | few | CASAENRGATYEQYF | TGTGCCAGCGCGGAAAACAGGGGAGCCACCTACGAGCAGTACTTC
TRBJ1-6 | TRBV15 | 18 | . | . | CATSRDPRQGGDNSPLHF | TGTGCCACCAGCAGAGATCCCCGGCAAGGGGGTGATAATTCACCCCTCCACTTT
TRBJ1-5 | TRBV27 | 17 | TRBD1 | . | CASSLLGLTGQRQPQHF | TGTGCCAGCAGTTTATTGGGGCTGACAGGGCAGAGACAGCCCCAGCATTTT
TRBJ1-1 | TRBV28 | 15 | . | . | CASSLREWKNTEAFF | TGTGCCAGCAGTCTAAGGGAGTGGAAGAACACTGAAGCTTTCTTT
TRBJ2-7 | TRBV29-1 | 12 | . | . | CSIKTGPYEQYF | TGCAGCATAAAGACAGGACCCTACGAGCAGTACTTC
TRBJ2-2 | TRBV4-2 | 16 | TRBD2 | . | CASSPGSGANTGELFF | TGTGCCAGCAGCCCGGGTAGCGGGGCGAACACCGGGGAGCTGTTTTTT
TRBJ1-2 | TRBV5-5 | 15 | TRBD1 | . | CASSLEHRGYYGYTF | TGTGCCAGCAGCTTGGAGCACAGGGGATACTATGGCTACACCTTC
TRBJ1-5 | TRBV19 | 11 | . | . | CASSRGGSQHF | TGTGCCAGTAGTCGGGGGGGCAGCCAGCATTTT
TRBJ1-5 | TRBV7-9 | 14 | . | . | CASSLDSSNQPQHF | TGTGCCAGCAGCTTAGACAGTAGCAATCAGCCCCAGCATTTT
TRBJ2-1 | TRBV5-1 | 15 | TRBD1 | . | CASSYFADRANEQFF | TGCGCCAGCAGCTACTTCGCGGACAGGGCCAATGAGCAGTTCTTC
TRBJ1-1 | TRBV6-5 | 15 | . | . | CASSYRVGAATEAFF | TGTGCCAGCAGTTACCGCGTAGGGGCGGCCACTGAAGCTTTCTTT
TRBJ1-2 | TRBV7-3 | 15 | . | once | CASSPAGGADYGYTF | TGTGCCAGCAGTCCCGCGGGGGGGGCGGATTATGGCTACACCTTC
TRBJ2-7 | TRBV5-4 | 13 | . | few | CAIPGQDTSEQYF | TGTGCCATCCCGGGACAAGACACTTCCGAGCAGTACTTC
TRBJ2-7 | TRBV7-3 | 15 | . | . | CASSPQPSGIYEQYF | TGTGCCAGCAGCCCTCAGCCGTCAGGCATCTACGAGCAGTACTTC
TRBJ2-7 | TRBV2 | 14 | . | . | CASRDIPSSYEQYF | TGTGCCAGCAGGGACATCCCCAGCTCCTACGAGCAGTACTTC
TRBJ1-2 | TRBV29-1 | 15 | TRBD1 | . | CSVEAWTGGVYGYTF | TGCAGCGTTGAAGCCTGGACAGGTGGGGTCTATGGCTACACCTTC
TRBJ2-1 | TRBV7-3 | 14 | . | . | CASSQLGARDEQFF | TGTGCCAGCAGCCAATTAGGGGCCCGCGATGAGCAGTTCTTC
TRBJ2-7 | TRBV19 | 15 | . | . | CASSITGTLSYEQYF | TGTGCCAGTAGTATAACAGGTACCCTCTCCTACGAGCAGTACTTC
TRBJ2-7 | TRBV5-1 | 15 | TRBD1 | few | CASSLDRGQGREQYF | TGCGCCAGCAGCTTGGATAGGGGACAGGGGAGGGAGCAGTACTTC
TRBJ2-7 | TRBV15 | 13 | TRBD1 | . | CATTGQGSYEQYF | TGTGCCACCACGGGACAGGGTTCCTACGAGCAGTACTTC
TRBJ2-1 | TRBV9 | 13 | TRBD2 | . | CASSALALNEQFF | TGTGCCAGCAGCGCACTAGCGCTCAATGAGCAGTTCTTC
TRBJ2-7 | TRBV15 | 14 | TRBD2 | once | CATKVAGGNYEQYF | TGTGCCACCAAGGTAGCGGGGGGGAACTACGAGCAGTACTTC
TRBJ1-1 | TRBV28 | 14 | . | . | CASSLGGELTEAFF | TGTGCCAGCAGTTTGGGTGGGGAGCTCACTGAAGCTTTCTTT
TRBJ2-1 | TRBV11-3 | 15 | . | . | CASSAFSGSYNEQFF | TGTGCCAGCAGCGCCTTTTCGGGGTCCTACAATGAGCAGTTCTTC
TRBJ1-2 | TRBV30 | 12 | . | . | CARQYANYGYTF | TGTGCCCGTCAGTATGCTAACTATGGCTACACCTTC
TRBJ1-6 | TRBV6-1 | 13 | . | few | CASSEGRNSPLHF | TGTGCCAGCAGTGAAGGGCGGAATTCACCCCTCCACTTT
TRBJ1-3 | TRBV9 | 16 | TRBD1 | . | CASSVVPQGTGNTIYF | TGTGCCAGCAGCGTAGTGCCACAGGGGACTGGAAACACCATATATTTT
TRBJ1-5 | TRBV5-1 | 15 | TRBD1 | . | CASSSTGAINQPQHF | TGCGCCAGCAGCTCGACAGGGGCCATCAATCAGCCCCAGCATTTT
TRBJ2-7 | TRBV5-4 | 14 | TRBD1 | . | CASSSWDRAYEQYF | TGTGCCAGCAGCTCATGGGACAGGGCCTACGAGCAGTACTTC
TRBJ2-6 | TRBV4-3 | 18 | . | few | CASSHDRTPFSGANVLTF | TGCGCCAGCAGCCACGACAGGACCCCCTTCTCTGGGGCCAACGTCCTGACTTTC
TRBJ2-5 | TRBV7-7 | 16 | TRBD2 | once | CASSLGLAGGEETQYF | TGTGCTAGCAGCTTAGGTTTAGCGGGGGGCGAGGAGACCCAGTACTTC
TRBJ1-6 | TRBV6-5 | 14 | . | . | CASSYRDYNSPLHF | TGTGCCAGCAGTTACCGGGACTATAATTCACCCCTCCACTTT
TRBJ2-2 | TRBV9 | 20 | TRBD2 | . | CASSARHQPGLAMNTGELFF | TGTGCCAGCAGCGCGCGACACCAACCGGGACTAGCTATGAACACCGGGGAGCTGTTTTTT
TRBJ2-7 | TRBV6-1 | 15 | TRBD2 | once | CASSAPGTSGAEQYF | TGTGCCAGCAGTGCCCCCGGGACTAGCGGGGCGGAGCAGTACTTC
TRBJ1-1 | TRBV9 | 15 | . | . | CASSSYSGGNTEAFF | TGTGCCAGCAGCTCCTACAGCGGCGGGAACACTGAAGCTTTCTTT
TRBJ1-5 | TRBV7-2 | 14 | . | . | CASSLAYTYQPQHF | TGTGCCAGCAGCTTAGCTTACACATATCAGCCCCAGCATTTT
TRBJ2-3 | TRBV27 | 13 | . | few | CASSSFPRDTQYF | TGTGCCAGCAGTTCCTTCCCGCGAGATACGCAGTATTTT
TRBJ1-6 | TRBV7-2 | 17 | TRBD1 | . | CASSLGFGGQGPVALHF | TGTGCCAGCAGCTTAGGGTTCGGGGGACAGGGGCCCGTGGCCCTCCACTTT
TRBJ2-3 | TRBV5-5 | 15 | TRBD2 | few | CASSTGTSYADTQYF | TGTGCCAGCAGCACCGGGACTAGCTATGCAGATACGCAGTATTTT
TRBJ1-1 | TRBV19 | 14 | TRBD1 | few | CASSIRQGNTEAFF | TGTGCCAGTAGTATAAGACAGGGGAACACTGAAGCTTTCTTT
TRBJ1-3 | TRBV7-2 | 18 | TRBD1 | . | CASSFGTGGVLSGNTIYF | TGTGCCAGCAGCTTCGGGACAGGGGGCGTACTTTCTGGAAACACCATATATTTT
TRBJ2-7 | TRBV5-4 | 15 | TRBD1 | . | CASSLAPQGVYEQYF | TGTGCCAGCAGCCTGGCCCCGCAGGGGGTTTACGAGCAGTACTTC
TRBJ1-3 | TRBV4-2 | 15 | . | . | CASSQDSRVVNTIYF | TGTGCCAGCAGCCAAGATTCCAGGGTGGTAAACACCATATATTTT